The present entry profiles one T cell receptor (beta chain) with its context. The antigen is not known. Germline is not matched at one junction end, which may reflect a read error. This sample stems from a study of blood T cells in healthy people across ages. General observations from the study: Across samples, TCR beta diversity tracked strongly with naive T cell percentage.

Per germline, CDR1 MNHEY and CDR2 SMNVEV (reference sequence). The CDR3 is 14 residues long. A second PCR of 7 to 11 cycles used a sample-barcoded 5' primer and a J-beta primer mix. TCRdb reprocessed the 5' RACE reads with MiXCR, giving one entry per CDR3 protein. The table lists some 940,000 distinct CDR3 sequences, just under 30% of them singletons. Another study also made use of these data, one on T cells of mothers and their children. That source adds: Related mother-child pairs showed slightly, non-significantly higher overlap than unrelated pairs.

The sample consisted of blood. V usage is TRBV27 and J usage is TRBJ2-7; D ambiguous. The source is a woman between 40 and 50 years old in good health. CDR3 coding DNA: TGTGCCAGCAGTTTGGGTGGGAACTCCTACGGGCAGTACTTC. It encodes CASSLGGNSYGQYF.